The 25 T cell receptor beta chains listed next were all sequenced from one sample in a study of blood T cells in healthy people across ages. The use of a sample-barcoded 5' primer and a J-beta primer mix characterized a second PCR of roughly 7 to 12 cycles. TCRdb fed the 5' RACE reads into MiXCR, producing one record per CDR3 protein. The table records hundreds of thousands of distinct CDR3 sequences, roughly 64% of them present only once. Sequenced material: blood. The receptor source for this set is a man under 40 in good health.

V and J are TRBV28 and TRBJ2-5; tentative D call: TRBD1 (6 bases). CDR3 length: 14 residues. Germline CDR1 MDHEN, CDR2 SYDVKM. The germline V and J ends were trimmed by 6 bases and 5 bases, with 16 bases remaining between them. The DNA for the CDR3 is TGTGCCAGCAGGGGGCGAGGGACATTGGAGACCCAGTACTTC. It yields the protein CASRGRGTLETQYF.

This clonotype was counted ten times or more. This rearrangement joins TRBV10-3 to TRBJ2-7; TRBD1 matches at 8 bases. Trimming took 10 bases from V and 3 from J; bases not matched to a gene: 5. The CDR3 sequence is 12 residues long. Per the germline V gene, CDR1 is ENHRY and CDR2 is SYGVKD. Here the CDR3 DNA reads TGTGCCAGTCGGACAGGGAACTACGAGCAGTACTTC. Residues: CASRTGNYEQYF.

The V and J genes are TRBV6-2 or TRBV6-3 and TRBJ2-5; 7 bases fit TRBD2. After removal of 5 bases from V and 1 base from J, the junction contained 13 bases not matched to a gene. From germline, CDR1 is MNHEY and CDR2 SVGEGT. The CDR3 loop spans 17 amino acids. CDR3 DNA: TGTGCCAGCAGTCCCAGCCCAGCGGGGACGTTCCAAGAGACCCAGTACTTC. Its protein is CASSPSPAGTFQETQYF.

The V call is TRBV12-3 or TRBV12-4, the J call TRBJ2-3; either TRBD1 or TRBD2 may supply D (6 bases each). V lost 3 bases and J 4 bases, leaving 20 bases between the germline ends. The CDR3 is 17 amino acids. CDR3: CASSFGVRGARPDTQYF. CDR3 in DNA: TGTGCCAGCAGTTTCGGCGTTAGGGGGGCCCGCCCAGATACGCAGTATTTT.

J is TRBJ1-5 and V is TRBV10-3, with D maybe TRBD1 (5 bases). This CDR3 spans 14 amino acids. Germline CDR1 is ENHRY and CDR2 is SYGVKD. V was clipped by 4 bases and J by 2 bases, with 9 bases between them. CDR3: CAISVSQGNQPQHF. The DNA for the CDR3 is TGTGCCATCAGTGTATCACAGGGCAATCAGCCCCAGCATTTT.

This rearrangement joins TRBV7-2 to TRBJ2-7, with TRBD2 as a possible D gene (7 bases). This CDR3 region has 15 residues. V was clipped by 6 bases and J by 2 bases, with 17 bases between them. CDR1 SGHTA and CDR2 FQGNSA come from the germline V gene. The CDR3 sequence: CASRKGGGAPYEQYF. The CDR3 DNA sequence: TGTGCCAGCAGGAAAGGAGGGGGGGCCCCCTACGAGCAGTACTTC.

V and J are TRBV7-2 and TRBJ2-3; D remains ambiguous. V was cut by 1 base and J by 6 bases, with 8 bases left in between. The CDR3 runs to 13 residues. CDR1 and CDR2 from the germline V gene are SGHTA and FQGNSA. The CDR3 nucleotides read TGTGCCAGCAGCTTAGGCCAGTCGGATACGCAGTATTTT. It yields the protein CASSLGQSDTQYF.

On this clonotype: A much larger clone differs by one base, so this may be a read error. This sequence joins TRBV6-1 and TRBJ2-4; 9 bases are a match to TRBD1. The CDR3 consists of 15 residues. V lost 8 bases and J lost 6; bases outside the gene matches: 11. Germline V lookup: CDR1 MNHNS, CDR2 SASEGT. This CDR3 is CASGSTGGAGNIQYF. The CDR3 nucleotides read TGTGCCAGCGGTTCAACAGGGGGCGCGGGAAACATTCAGTACTTC.

The chain has TRBV7-2 and TRBJ2-1; 7 bases agree with TRBD1. The V gene end was trimmed by 6 bases and the J gene end by 3 bases; junction bases not matched to a gene: 20. The germline gives CDR1 SGHTA, CDR2 FQGNSA. CDR3 length: 19 amino acids. CDR3 sequence: CASSRPPKPGTVIYNEQFF. The DNA of the CDR3 is TGTGCCAGCAGTCGTCCCCCCAAACCCGGGACAGTTATCTACAATGAGCAGTTCTTC.

This clonotype was seen at least ten times. J is TRBJ2-7 and V is TRBV5-1; D perhaps matches TRBD2 (5 bases). V lost 2 bases and J lost 6, with 15 bases in between. The germline CDR1 and CDR2 sequences are SGHRS and YFSETQ. The CDR3 consists of 14 residues. This CDR3 reads CASSFGVLDGEQYF. In DNA, the CDR3 is TGCGCCAGCAGCTTCGGGGTCTTGGATGGCGAGCAGTACTTC. Supplemented by reference TRBV5-1 and TRBJ2-7, the full variable domain reads KAGVTQTPRYLIKTRGQQVTLSCSPISGHRSVSWYQQTPGQGLQFLFEYFSETQRNKGNFPGRFSGRQFSNSRSEMNVSTLELGDSALYLCASSFGVLDGEQYFGPGTRLTVT.

The chain has TRBV29-1 and TRBJ2-1; D may be TRBD1 or TRBD2 (5 bases each). With 3 bases removed from V and 7 bases from J, the gap between germline ends came to 19 bases. The CDR3 is 15 amino acids. Germline V gives CDR1 SQVTM, CDR2 ANQGSEA. CDR3 sequence (DNA): TGCAGCGTTGAGGGTTGGGACCGAGTTCGGAATGAGCAGTTCTTC. Translation: CSVEGWDRVRNEQFF.

The CDR3 loop reads CSARDLQAGDQYF. CDR3 nucleotide sequence: TGCAGTGCTAGAGATCTCCAAGCGGGGGATCAGTATTTT. This chain links TRBV20-1 with TRBJ2-3; 8 bases are shared with TRBD2. Per germline, CDR1 DFQATT and CDR2 SNEGSKA (reference sequence). V dropped 0 bases and J dropped 12; count of bases not matched to a gene: 8. There are 13 residues in the CDR3.

This chain uses TRBV10-3 with TRBJ1-2; 7 nucleotides line up with TRBD1. Per the germline V gene, CDR1 is ENHRY and CDR2 is SYGVKD. V shed 8 bases and J 6 bases; nucleotides not matched to a gene: 15. The CDR3 is made up of 15 amino acids. The CDR3 DNA reads as TGTGCCATCTCAACGGGACAGTTTATCGGTAATGGCTACACCTTC. Translation: CAISTGQFIGNGYTF.

V is TRBV7-9 and J is TRBJ1-1, with a tentative D call TRBD1 (6 bases). This CDR3 spans 15 amino acids. Germline V gives CDR1 SEHNR, CDR2 FQNEAQ (reference sequence). The germline V and J ends were trimmed by 4 bases and 4 bases, with 16 bases remaining between them. The CDR3 protein is CASSSSGVRLTEAFF. CDR3 DNA: TGTGCCAGCAGCTCCTCAGGGGTGCGTCTCACTGAAGCTTTCTTT.

V and J are TRBV12-3 or TRBV12-4 and TRBJ2-1, with D perhaps TRBD1 (6 bases). With the DNA end fitting TRBJ2-7 better, the J assignment may be wrong. This CDR3 region has 15 residues. For the CDR3, the DNA is TGTGCCAGCAGTTTTTTTCAGGGGCGAAACAATGAGCAGTACTTC. It translates to CASSFFQGRNNEQYF.

The CDR3 DNA is TGTGCCAGCAGCTTAGGAGGCAGCCTTGAGCAGTACTTC. It encodes CASSLGGSLEQYF. The rearrangement links TRBV7-2 to TRBJ2-7, with D hard to call. The germline gives CDR1 SGHTA, CDR2 FQGNSA. The CDR3 totals 13 residues. The germline V and J ends were trimmed by 1 base and 7 bases, with 11 bases remaining between them.

The CDR3, as DNA: TGTGCCAGCAGTGTTCCTAGCGGGAGCGGGAACAATGAGCAGTTCTTC. Translated, it gives CASSVPSGSGNNEQFF. V and J are TRBV25-1 and TRBJ2-1; 10 bases fit TRBD2. The CDR3 extends over 16 amino acids. Germline values: CDR1 MGHDK, CDR2 SYGVNS. The V gene end was trimmed by 4 bases and the J gene end by 5 bases; junction bases not matched to a gene: 8.

This clonotype showed up just a few times. This chain connects TRBV12-5 to TRBJ2-7; TRBD1 matches at 8 bases. Judging by the DNA end, TRBJ2-5 fits better; the J call may be wrong. Per the germline V gene, CDR1 is LGHNT and CDR2 is FRNRAP. This CDR3 spans 14 amino acids. CDR3 in amino acids: CASGLGQGTETQYF. The CDR3, as DNA: TGTGCTAGTGGACTCGGACAGGGTACAGAGACCCAGTACTTC.

Concerning this clonotype itself: At one of its ends the junction is not consistent with the germline gene, which may arise from a read error. V and J are TRBV6-2 or TRBV6-3 and TRBJ1-6; possible D gene TRBD1, 5 bases. The CDR3 loop spans 15 amino acids. Germline V CDR1 and CDR2: MNHEY, SVGEGT. The CDR3 DNA sequence: TGTGCCAGCAGTTCCATCGACAGAGATAATTCACCCCCCCACTTT. It encodes CASSSIDRDNSPPHF.

In this sample, this clonotype turned up a few times. This rearrangement joins TRBV5-1 to TRBJ2-7, with D perhaps TRBD1 or TRBD2 (5 bases each). The CDR3 is 15 residues long. Germline CDR1 and CDR2: SGHRS and YFSETQ. V lost 5 bases and J lost 2, with 17 bases in between. The CDR3 protein is CASRDPGAQPYEQYF. For the CDR3, the DNA is TGCGCCAGCAGGGACCCCGGGGCTCAGCCCTACGAGCAGTACTTC.

This chain uses TRBV4-3 with TRBJ2-6; 9 nucleotides align to TRBD1. V lost 5 bases to trimming and J lost 2 bases; unmatched junction nucleotides: 7. CDR3 length: 17 amino acids. CDR1 and CDR2 (germline): LGHNA, YSLEER. CDR3 in DNA: TGCGCCAGCAGCTGGGACAGGGTTAACCCTGGGGCCAACGTCCTGACTTTC. Protein sequence: CASSWDRVNPGANVLTF.

The chain uses TRBV20-1 and TRBJ2-3, with 11 bases lining up with TRBD2. Losses at the gene ends were 4 bases for V and 5 bases for J; bases not matched to a gene: 8. Germline CDR1 DFQATT, CDR2 SNEGSKA (reference sequence). CDR3 length: 15 residues. The CDR3 DNA is TGCAGTGCTATTCCCGGGACTAGCGGTTTAGATACGCAGTATTTT. Its translation: CSAIPGTSGLDTQYF.

The table lists this clonotype with a few counts. The chain links TRBV29-1 to TRBJ2-5; D not resolved. This CDR3 region has 11 residues. V was shortened by 7 bases and J by 5 bases, with 11 bases between the two germline ends. Germline V lookup: CDR1 SQVTM, CDR2 ANQGSEA. DNA for the CDR3: TGCAGCGCCCAAATTAAGGAGACCCAGTACTTC. It specifies CSAQIKETQYF.

As for this clonotype: One base away lies a much larger clone, so this may be a sequencing read error. In DNA, the CDR3 is TGTGCCAGCAGTTTAGGGTCCTCCTACAATGAGCAGTACTTC. Residues: CASSLGSSYNEQYF. The V call is TRBV27, the J call TRBJ2-1; the D is unclear. The end of the DNA fits TRBJ2-7 better, so the J call may be wrong. This CDR3 has 14 residues. Germline CDR1 and CDR2: MNHEY and SMNVEV (reference sequence).

This chain links TRBV20-1 with TRBJ1-2; unclear D gene. CDR3 length: 13 amino acids. Deletions cut 2 bases from V and 2 bases from J, with 9 bases between. Per the germline V gene, CDR1 is DFQATT and CDR2 is SNEGSKA (reference sequence). CDR3 residues: CSARLQENYGYTF. The CDR3 DNA is TGCAGTGCTAGATTGCAGGAGAACTATGGCTACACCTTC.